These 31 T cell receptor beta chains originate from one sample sequenced in a study of blood T cell repertoires in COVID-19. Clones were read by immunoSEQ multiplex PCR, and TCRdb kept only the in-frame ones, dropping some. The sample has some 250,000 clones, about 86% seen once; the top ten hold 2.5% to 3.5%. Source material: peripheral blood. Receptors were obtained from a woman aged 60-75 years with active or convalescent COVID-19.

V is TRBV19 and J is TRBJ1-2; tentatively, D is TRBD1 (5 bases). Germline values: CDR1 LNHDA, CDR2 SQIVND (reference sequence). Trimming shortened V by 8 bases and J by 9 bases, and 16 bases separated the two germline ends. The CDR3 has 12 residues. CDR3 nucleotide sequence: TGTGCCAGTCAGCCCACTTGGGGCCGCTACACCTTC. It codes for CASQPTWGRYTF.

The chain combines TRBV29-1 with TRBJ1-2; D not certain. The V gene lost 5 bases and the J gene lost 8 bases, with 9 bases spanning the gap. CDR3 length: 10 amino acids. CDR1 is SQVTM, CDR2 ANQGSEA, per germline. For the CDR3, the DNA is TGCAGCGTTAGGGCGGGGGGCTACACCTTC. Its translation: CSVRAGGYTF.

This clone was recorded only once. The rearrangement uses TRBV7-2 and TRBJ2-5; TRBD1 is a possible D gene (6 bases). This CDR3 region has 15 residues. V was trimmed by 1 base and J by 5 bases, leaving 14 bases between them. In germline, CDR1 is SGHTA, CDR2 FQGNSA. Written as DNA, the CDR3 is TGTGCCAGCAGCTTAGGTATTAGCCAGGGGGAGACCCAGTACTTC. Protein sequence: CASSLGISQGETQYF. Based on the CDR3 plus reference TRBV7-2 and TRBJ2-5, the full variable domain is GAGVSQSPSNKVTEKGKDVELRCDPISGHTALYWYRQSLGQGLEFLIYFQGNSAPDKSGLPSDRFSAERTGGSVSTLTIQRTQQEDSAVYLCASSLGISQGETQYFGPGTRLLVL.

This sequence joins TRBV5-1 and TRBJ1-1, with D possibly matching TRBD1 (5 bases). The CDR3 length is 12 residues. V lost 3 bases to trimming and J lost 5 bases, with 8 bases between them. Looked up from germline, CDR1 is SGHRS and CDR2 is YFSETQ. The CDR3 region has the DNA TGCGCCAGCAGCTCAGGGAGGACTGAAGCTTTCTTT. It encodes CASSSGRTEAFF. Full variable domain (remainder filled in from reference TRBV5-1 and TRBJ1-1): KAGVTQTPRYLIKTRGQQVTLSCSPISGHRSVSWYQQTPGQGLQFLFEYFSETQRNKGNFPGRFSGRQFSNSRSEMNVSTLELGDSALYLCASSSGRTEAFFGQGTRLTVV.

The chain is built from TRBV3-1 (or the pseudogene TRBV3-2) and TRBJ2-7, with D possibly TRBD1 on 6 matching bases. From germline, CDR1 is LGHDT and CDR2 YNNKEL (reference sequence). V shed 3 bases and J shed 6 bases, with 18 bases lying between them. This CDR3 is 15 amino acids long. In nucleotides, the CDR3 is TGTGCCAGCAGCCACACAGGGATACTTGGCGGCGAGCAGTACTTC. It encodes CASSHTGILGGEQYF.

V gene TRBV6-1 combines with J gene TRBJ1-4; 7 bases map to TRBD1. CDR3 length: 17 amino acids. The J segment lost 6 bases and the V segment lost 0 bases, leaving 10 bases of the junction unmatched. CDR1 is MNHNS and CDR2 is SASEGT in the germline V gene. CDR3 loop: CASSEAGYRGVDEKLFF. CDR3 DNA sequence: TGTGCCAGCAGTGAAGCCGGGTACAGGGGAGTTGATGAAAAACTGTTTTTT.

The rearrangement links TRBV27 to TRBJ2-1, with a tentative D call TRBD1 (6 bases). The germline CDR1 and CDR2 sequences are MNHEY and SMNVEV (reference sequence). The germline V and J ends were trimmed by 4 bases and 7 bases, with 17 bases remaining between them. The CDR3 sequence is 15 residues long. The CDR3 DNA reads as TGTGCCAGCAGTTCGGCCCTCTCGGGGACAAATGAGCAGTTCTTC. Its protein product is CASSSALSGTNEQFF.

The rearrangement uses TRBV27 and TRBJ1-2; 7 bases line up with TRBD1. The germline CDR1 and CDR2 sequences are MNHEY and SMNVEV (reference sequence). The CDR3 spans 13 residues. Trimming removed 5 bases from V and 8 bases from J; junction bases left unmatched: 8. As DNA, the CDR3 is TGTGCCAGCAGTCGGGACAGTCAAGGCGGCTACACCTTC. It encodes CASSRDSQGGYTF.

The rearrangement uses TRBV2 and TRBJ1-6, with 7 nucleotides matching TRBD1. This CDR3 spans 18 amino acids. The J segment lost 2 bases and the V segment lost 2 bases, leaving 9 bases of the junction unmatched. Germline V CDR1 and CDR2: SNHLY, FYNNEI. Here the CDR3 reads CASSERAGGRTYNSPLHF. CDR3 nucleotides: TGTGCCAGCAGTGAAAGGGCAGGGGGACGTACCTATAATTCACCCCTCCACTTT. Complete variable domain (other parts from reference TRBV2 and TRBJ1-6): EPEVTQTPSHQVTQMGQEVILRCVPISNHLYFYWYRQILGQKVEFLVSFYNNEISEKSEIFDDQFSVERPDGSNFTLKIRSTKLEDSAMYFCASSERAGGRTYNSPLHFGNGTRLTVT.

The rearrangement uses TRBV12-5 and TRBJ2-2; 10 bases are shared with TRBD1. The J segment lost 5 bases and the V segment lost 6 bases, leaving 6 bases of the junction unmatched. The CDR3 loop spans 15 amino acids. Germline assignment: CDR1 LGHNT and CDR2 FRNRAP. The CDR3: CASGEGQGRTGELFF. CDR3 nucleotide sequence: TGTGCTAGTGGGGAGGGACAGGGGAGGACCGGGGAGCTGTTTTTT.

There are a few counts of this clone. The chain carries TRBV2 and TRBJ1-1; TRBD1 is a possible D gene (5 bases). The length of the CDR3 is 13 residues. V was shortened by 6 bases and J by 5 bases, with 13 bases between the two germline ends. Germline CDR1 is SNHLY and CDR2 is FYNNEI. Here the CDR3 reads CASSQGLTTEAFF. The CDR3 DNA reads as TGTGCCAGCAGCCAGGGACTAACAACTGAAGCTTTCTTT.

The J gene is TRBJ1-2, the V gene TRBV30; the match to TRBD1 covers 10 bases. V shed 5 bases and J 9 bases; nucleotides not matched to a gene: 9. The length of the CDR3 is 13 residues. Germline V gene sequence: CDR1 GTSNPN, CDR2 SVGIG (reference sequence). CDR3 sequence (DNA): TGTGCCTGGGGGAAACGGACAGGGGGAAGCTACACCTTC. Residues: CAWGKRTGGSYTF.

The chain joins TRBV5-5 to TRBJ2-7; TRBD1 agrees at 7 bases. V lost 4 bases to trimming and J lost 3 bases; unmatched junction nucleotides: 10. The CDR3 sequence is 15 residues long. The germline gives CDR1 SGHKS, CDR2 YYEKEE (reference sequence). The CDR3 nucleotides read TGTGCCAGCAGCCAACAGCCGGGACAGTTCTACGAGCAGTACTTC. Translation gives CASSQQPGQFYEQYF.

This clone was seen only once. The rearrangement uses TRBV19 and TRBJ1-1; D unclear. The CDR3 has 13 amino acids. Germline V gene sequence: CDR1 LNHDA, CDR2 SQIVND (reference sequence). With 5 bases removed from V and 0 bases from J, the gap between germline ends came to 7 bases. The CDR3 DNA is TGTGCCAGTAGTGAGACACTGAACACTGAAGCTTTCTTT. Its translation is CASSETLNTEAFF.

This clone was recorded only once. The sample has other DNA sequences that encode this CDR3 too. The chain uses TRBV25-1 and TRBJ2-5; 16 nucleotides agree with TRBD2. From germline, CDR1 is MGHDK and CDR2 SYGVNS. This CDR3 comprises 15 residues. Trimming cost V 4 bases and J 7 bases; bases outside gene matches: 3. CDR3 DNA sequence: TGTGCCAGCAGTGGGGGGACTAGCGGGGGGGGGACCCAGTACTTC. This gives the protein CASSGGTSGGGTQYF. The complete variable domain, with remaining parts taken from reference TRBV25-1 and TRBJ2-5, reads EADIYQTPRYLVIGTGKKITLECSQTMGHDKMYWYQQDPGMELHLIHYSYGVNSTEKGDLSSESTVSRIRTEHFPLTLESARPSHTSQYLCASSGGTSGGGTQYFGPGTRLLVL.

V usage is TRBV27 and J usage is TRBJ1-5; weak D call: TRBD1 (5 bases). The V end lost 3 bases, the J end lost 1 base, and 7 bases lay between the germline ends. The CDR3 length is 14 residues. Germline V gene lookup returns CDR1 MNHEY and CDR2 SMNVEV (reference sequence). The CDR3 region has the DNA TGTGCCAGCAGTTTGCGGGGGAGCAATCAGCCCCAGCATTTT. Protein sequence: CASSLRGSNQPQHF.

The chain employs TRBV6-5 and TRBJ2-5; a possible D gene is TRBD2 (7 bases). The length of the CDR3 is 14 residues. The germline V gene encodes CDR1 MNHEY and CDR2 SVGAGI. The ends were cut back, 5 bases at V and 5 bases at J, with 15 bases in the middle. CDR3 in DNA: TGTGCCAGCAGTCCATGGGGAGGGGGGGAGACCCAGTACTTC. Translation gives CASSPWGGGETQYF.

This chain connects TRBV7-2 to TRBJ2-2; TRBD2 matches at 11 bases. The V segment lost 2 bases and the J segment 3 bases; nucleotides outside the gene matches: 11. CDR1 and CDR2 from the germline V gene are SGHTA and FQGNSA. This CDR3 comprises 19 residues. This chain's CDR3 is CASSLLGPSGGTYTGELFF. Here the CDR3 DNA reads TGTGCCAGCAGCTTACTAGGACCTAGCGGGGGGACCTACACCGGGGAGCTGTTTTTT. Full variable domain (missing parts from reference TRBV7-2 and TRBJ2-2): GAGVSQSPSNKVTEKGKDVELRCDPISGHTALYWYRQSLGQGLEFLIYFQGNSAPDKSGLPSDRFSAERTGGSVSTLTIQRTQQEDSAVYLCASSLLGPSGGTYTGELFFGEGSRLTVL.

The V and J genes are TRBV6-5 and TRBJ1-2; 9 bases align to TRBD1. Trimming removed 6 bases from V and 8 bases from J; junction bases left unmatched: 10. Per the germline V gene, CDR1 is MNHEY and CDR2 is SVGAGI. The length of the CDR3 is 14 residues. The CDR3 DNA reads TGTGCCAGCAGCGATCCCGGGACAGGGAGCGGCTACACCTTC. Its protein is CASSDPGTGSGYTF.

This clone appeared a few times. The V call is TRBV15, the J call TRBJ1-4; possibly TRBD1 for D (5 bases). Germline lookup yields CDR1 LNHNV and CDR2 YYDKDF (reference sequence). The CDR3 spans 15 residues. V lost 1 base and J lost 5, with 11 bases in between. The CDR3 coding sequence is TGTGCCACCAGCAGAGTACGGGGGGGAAATGAAAAACTGTTTTTT. Its translation: CATSRVRGGNEKLFF.

This sequence joins TRBV7-9 and TRBJ1-4; TRBD1 aligns across 8 bases. This CDR3 is built from 14 residues. Losses at the gene ends were 4 bases for V and 8 bases for J; bases not matched to a gene: 6. Germline CDR1 reads SEHNR; CDR2 reads FQNEAQ (reference sequence). The CDR3, as DNA: TGTGCCAGCAGCTCAGGGGGCGCTTGGGAAAAACTGTTTTTT. It specifies CASSSGGAWEKLFF.

This sequence joins TRBV5-1 and TRBJ1-5, with 7 nucleotides matching TRBD1. The CDR3 extends over 16 amino acids. CDR1 and CDR2 from the germline V gene are SGHRS and YFSETQ. After removal of 0 bases from V and 3 bases from J, the junction contained 6 bases not matched to a gene. Written as DNA, the CDR3 is TGCGCCAGCAGCTTGGTACCAGGGGGTGTCAATCAGCCCCAGCATTTT. Translation gives CASSLVPGGVNQPQHF.

The chain couples TRBV7-9 to TRBJ2-3, with 10 bases lining up with TRBD2. The V gene's germline CDR1 is SEHNR and CDR2 FQNEAQ (reference sequence). CDR3 size: 16 residues. V shed 5 bases and J 4 bases; nucleotides not matched to a gene: 9. This CDR3 is CASSPGTSGEADTQYF. Written as DNA, the CDR3 is TGTGCCAGCAGCCCAGGAACTAGCGGGGAAGCAGATACGCAGTATTTT.

The chain recombines TRBV3-1 (or the pseudogene TRBV3-2) with TRBJ1-4; 7 bases align to TRBD1. V shed 5 bases and J 1 base; nucleotides not matched to a gene: 10. This CDR3 has 17 amino acids. Germline V gives CDR1 LGHDT, CDR2 YNNKEL (reference sequence). The CDR3 is CASSDDRVGVTNEKLFF. CDR3 DNA sequence: TGTGCCAGCAGCGATGACAGGGTCGGTGTAACTAATGAAAAACTGTTTTTT.

The chain combines TRBV19 with TRBJ1-2; D might be TRBD1 (5 bases). V lost 6 bases to trimming and J lost 4 bases, with 21 bases between them. From germline, CDR1 is LNHDA and CDR2 SQIVND (reference sequence). The CDR3 spans 16 residues. The CDR3 spells CASSPTQGTVPYGYTF. The CDR3 region has the DNA TGTGCCAGTAGCCCAACCCAGGGTACGGTCCCCTATGGCTACACCTTC.

This sequence joins TRBV5-1 and TRBJ1-2; D not certain. Trimming cost V 0 bases and J 6 bases, with 15 bases left between them. Germline CDR1 and CDR2: SGHRS and YFSETQ. This CDR3 comprises 15 residues. The CDR3 bases are TGCGCCAGCAGCTTGGAGGAGGGCGACCCGAATGGCTACACCTTC. Its translation: CASSLEEGDPNGYTF.

A few counts support this clone. The chain joins TRBV12-3 or TRBV12-4 to TRBJ2-7, with 7 positions matching TRBD1. J lost 2 bases, V lost 8 bases, and 6 bases had no gene match. The CDR3 contains 13 residues. Written as DNA, the CDR3 is TGTGCCAGCCTAAGACAGGGTGCCTACGAGCAGTACTTC. Translation: CASLRQGAYEQYF.

The CDR3 here is CASSLDARRSYEKLFF. CDR3 DNA sequence: TGTGCCAGCAGCTTAGACGCGAGGCGATCTTATGAAAAACTGTTTTTT. This rearrangement joins TRBV11-2 to TRBJ1-4; D is ambiguous. CDR1 SGHAT and CDR2 FQNNGV come from the germline V gene. V lost 0 bases to trimming and J lost 6 bases, with 14 bases between them. This CDR3 is 16 amino acids long.

CDR3 coding DNA: TGTGCCAGCCTGTCAGATACCCTTTATGGCTACACCTTC. It translates to CASLSDTLYGYTF. The chain is built from TRBV19 and TRBJ1-2; no clear D gene. The V end was cut by 9 bases, the J end by 5 bases, with 16 bases between. The CDR3 consists of 13 residues. The germline V gene encodes CDR1 LNHDA and CDR2 SQIVND (reference sequence). The full variable domain, completed using reference TRBV19 and TRBJ1-2, is DGGITQSPKYLFRKEGQNVTLSCEQNLNHDAMYWYRQDPGQGLRLIYYSQIVNDFQKGDIAEGYSVSREKKESFPLTVTSAQKNPTAFYLCASLSDTLYGYTFGSGTRLTVV.

This chain connects TRBV5-1 to TRBJ1-2; possible D gene TRBD1, 6 bases. Germline values: CDR1 SGHRS, CDR2 YFSETQ. The CDR3 loop spans 14 amino acids. V shed 0 bases and J shed 4 bases, with 10 bases lying between them. DNA for the CDR3: TGCGCCAGCAGCTTGGCCGGACAGATCTATGGCTACACCTTC. Translation gives CASSLAGQIYGYTF.

The chain employs TRBV9 and TRBJ1-1; 8 nucleotides agree with TRBD1. The germline V gene has CDR1 SGDLS and CDR2 YYNGEE. The CDR3 covers 15 residues. The V gene end was trimmed by 4 bases and the J gene end by 9 bases; junction bases not matched to a gene: 14. This CDR3 reads CASSRTDRVGSKAFF. CDR3 nucleotide sequence: TGTGCCAGCAGCAGAACGGACAGGGTAGGATCGAAAGCTTTCTTT.